These 7 T cell receptor beta chains were all obtained from the same sample, sequenced in a study of blood T cell repertoires in COVID-19 (dated by TCRdb to 2020 to 2022). The library was obtained by the immunoSEQ multiplex PCR assay. TCRdb stores this immuneACCESS table with in-frame sequences only. Part of the clones is absent; in the studies checked, under half of the shortfall reflects unresolved V genes, and no reason is known for the rest. The sample has approximately 260,000 clones on record, approximately 87% of them singletons. The ten largest make up roughly 4.6% of the sample. Sequencing used peripheral blood. These TCRs come from a man in his 60s who had recovered from COVID-19.

This clone was counted only a few times. V gene TRBV7-2 combines with J gene TRBJ2-7, with no clear D. CDR1 is SGHTA, CDR2 FQGNSA, per germline. The length of the CDR3 is 15 residues. Trimming stripped 3 bases from V and 0 bases from J, with 12 bases between. The CDR3 region is CASSFQPGPSYEQYF. DNA for the CDR3: TGTGCCAGCAGCTTCCAACCCGGTCCCTCCTACGAGCAGTACTTC.

The gene calls are TRBV19 and TRBJ2-6, with TRBD1 matching 12 bases. Unmatched junction bases numbered 6, after V lost 4 bases and J lost 5 bases. CDR1 and CDR2 from the germline V gene are LNHDA and SQIVND (reference sequence). The CDR3 totals 17 residues. CDR3 residues: CASSKGTGGAWANVLTF. Written as DNA, the CDR3 is TGTGCCAGTAGTAAGGGGACAGGGGGCGCTTGGGCCAACGTCCTGACTTTC.

V is TRBV7-8 and J is TRBJ1-6; weak D call: TRBD1 (5 bases). The V end lost 4 bases, the J end lost 4 bases, and 17 bases lay between the germline ends. The germline V gene encodes CDR1 SGHVS and CDR2 FQNEAQ. The length of the CDR3 is 17 residues. The CDR3 nucleotides read TGTGCCAGCAGCTGGACCGGACAACTACAATATAATTCACCCCTCCACTTT. Translated: CASSWTGQLQYNSPLHF.

The DNA for the CDR3 is TGCGCCAGCAGCTTGGGTGTGGGGCGATATACTGCGCAGTATTTT. As protein: CASSLGVGRYTAQYF. The gene calls are TRBV5-1 and TRBJ2-3, with a weak D call TRBD1 (5 bases). Deletions cut 0 bases from V and 10 bases from J, with 18 bases between. Germline values: CDR1 SGHRS, CDR2 YFSETQ. This CDR3 has 15 amino acids. Combining the CDR3 with reference TRBV5-1 and TRBJ2-3 gives the whole variable domain KAGVTQTPRYLIKTRGQQVTLSCSPISGHRSVSWYQQTPGQGLQFLFEYFSETQRNKGNFPGRFSGRQFSNSRSEMNVSTLELGDSALYLCASSLGVGRYTAQYFGPGTRLTVL.

V is TRBV4-1 and J is TRBJ1-5; 9 positions agree with TRBD1. Germline V gives CDR1 MGHRA, CDR2 YSYEKL. V trimming: 0 bases; J trimming: 0 bases; junction bases outside the gene matches: 9. The CDR3 totals 19 residues. The CDR3 DNA sequence: TGCGCCAGCAGCCAAGATATAGGGACAGGGAAACTTAGCAATCAGCCCCAGCATTTT. This sequence encodes CASSQDIGTGKLSNQPQHF.

The chain uses TRBV18 and TRBJ1-1; D is perhaps TRBD1 (5 bases). The germline V and J ends were trimmed by 3 bases and 0 bases, with 14 bases remaining between them. The CDR3 runs to 16 residues. The V gene's germline CDR1 is KGHSH and CDR2 LQKENI. The CDR3 protein is CASSPTSRGVNTEAFF. The CDR3 region has the DNA TGTGCCAGCTCACCTACATCGCGGGGGGTGAACACTGAAGCTTTCTTT.

The table lists this clone with a few counts. The genes are TRBV7-2 and TRBJ1-5, with 8 bases aligning to TRBD1. The CDR3 covers 17 residues. Germline V gene data show CDR1 as SGHTA and CDR2 as FQGNSA. The J segment lost 7 bases and the V segment lost 5 bases, leaving 16 bases of the junction unmatched. The CDR3 reads CASSPWGRTGLGQPQHF. The CDR3 DNA sequence: TGTGCCAGCAGCCCGTGGGGAAGGACAGGGTTAGGACAGCCCCAGCATTTT.